The clone carrying this T cell receptor beta chain was recorded at least ten times. Its specificity is not known. The CDR3 runs 13 residues. Germline V CDR1 and CDR2: SGHRS, YFSETQ. Losses at the gene ends were 2 bases for V and 4 bases for J; bases not matched to a gene: 1. The data are from a study of T cells after posttransplantation cyclophosphamide. Points from the study as a whole: Later post-transplant blood repertoires were often dominated by donor CD8+ memory clones. Recipient CMV seropositivity and CMV reactivation strongly tracked TRB clonality.

Cyclophosphamide on days +3 and +4 followed busulfan-fludarabine conditioning and a marrow graft. The protocol was immunoSEQ multiplex PCR, while the TCRdb copy is restricted to in-frame clones and leaves out a portion. Altogether about 7,700 clones were found in the sample, and no singletons occur. This TCR came from a female patient in her 60s who received an allogeneic stem cell transplant from an unrelated donor, was CMV-positive, and had acute GVHD only. The graft donor may be the source of some T cells. The sample was PBMCs, taken 90 to 100 days after allogeneic stem cell transplant with posttransplant cyclophosphamide. V gene TRBV5-1 combines with J gene TRBJ1-1, with 8 bases lining up with TRBD1. CDR3 DNA sequence: TGCGCCAGCAGCTTAACAGGGGGCACTGAAGCTTTCTTT. Translated: CASSLTGGTEAFF.